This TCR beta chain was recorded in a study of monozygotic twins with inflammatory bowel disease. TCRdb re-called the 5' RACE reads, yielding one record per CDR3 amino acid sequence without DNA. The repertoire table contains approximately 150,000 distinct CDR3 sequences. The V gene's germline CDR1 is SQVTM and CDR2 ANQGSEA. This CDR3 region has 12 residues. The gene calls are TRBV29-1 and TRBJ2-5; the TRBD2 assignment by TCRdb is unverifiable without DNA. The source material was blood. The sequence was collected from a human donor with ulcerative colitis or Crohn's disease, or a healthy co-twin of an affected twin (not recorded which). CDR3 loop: CSVVPGGETQYF.